This T cell receptor beta chain was sequenced for a study of early T cells in non-severe SARS-CoV-2 infection. Using its own MiXCR run on the 5' RACE reads, TCRdb lists one record per CDR3 protein. In the table there are some 110,000 distinct CDR3 sequences, more than 12% of which are singletons. With V trimmed by 3 bases and J by 4 bases, 8 bases remained unmatched. This CDR3 spans 16 amino acids. The germline CDR1 and CDR2 sequences are LNHDA and SQIVND (reference sequence). This chain joins TRBV19 and TRBJ2-2, with 7 bases aligning to TRBD1. The source is an adult who was a healthcare worker with PCR-confirmed SARS-CoV-2 infection or an uninfected control (not recorded which). Sample: whole blood. CDR3 loop: CASSIRGGVGTGELFF. The DNA of the CDR3 is TGTGCCAGTAGTATTAGAGGGGGCGTAGGCACCGGGGAGCTGTTTTTT.